Listed below are T cell receptor beta chains from one sample, sequenced in a study of control samples from healthy donors and cancer patients. Profiling relied on immunoSEQ multiplex PCR, and the TCRdb table lists in-frame clones only, not all of them. The sample comprises about 270,000 clones, about four fifths of which are singletons, and about an eighth rests with the top ten. The sample comprised PBMCs. The receptors come from a woman in her sixties or seventies with lung cancer. Both conserved end residues are part of each CDR3. The order of the fields is V gene, D gene, clone size, J gene, CDR3 protein, CDR3 DNA. The D gene is left open where the match is weak. Clone size is not always given. Where it is, it says once, few, many or a class for expanded clones.

v_call: TRBV5-1
d_call: .
clone_size: .
j_call: TRBJ2-7
cdr3_aa: CASSSLTPQATYEQYF
cdr3_nt: TGCGCCAGCAGCTCTTTGACCCCGCAAGCCACCTACGAGCAGTACTTC

v_call: TRBV27
d_call: TRBD1
clone_size: .
j_call: TRBJ2-7
cdr3_aa: CASRAAGTGHEQYF
cdr3_nt: TGTGCCAGCAGAGCCGCCGGGACAGGGCACGAGCAGTACTTC

v_call: TRBV5-5
d_call: .
clone_size: .
j_call: TRBJ2-1
cdr3_aa: CASSGYLNEQFF
cdr3_nt: TGTGCCAGCAGCGGCTACCTCAATGAGCAGTTCTTC

v_call: TRBV9
d_call: .
clone_size: .
j_call: TRBJ1-1
cdr3_aa: CASSVEGSGTEAFF
cdr3_nt: TGTGCCAGCAGCGTAGAAGGGTCGGGCACTGAAGCTTTCTTT

v_call: TRBV7-8
d_call: TRBD1
clone_size: .
j_call: TRBJ1-1
cdr3_aa: CASSLVGGTGRDTEAFF
cdr3_nt: TGTGCCAGCAGCTTAGTTGGTGGGACAGGAAGGGACACTGAAGCTTTCTTT

v_call: TRBV10-3
d_call: TRBD1
clone_size: .
j_call: TRBJ1-1
cdr3_aa: CAITEAGGLNTEAFF
cdr3_nt: TGTGCCATCACTGAGGCAGGGGGATTAAACACTGAAGCTTTCTTT

v_call: TRBV5-5
d_call: .
clone_size: .
j_call: TRBJ1-6
cdr3_aa: CASSTAGTGNSPLHF
cdr3_nt: TGTGCCAGCAGCACCGCCGGGACGGGGAATTCACCCCTCCACTTT

v_call: TRBV5-1
d_call: .
clone_size: .
j_call: TRBJ2-7
cdr3_aa: CASSLEPGTYYEQYF
cdr3_nt: TGCGCCAGCAGCTTGGAACCCGGGACATATTACGAGCAGTACTTC

v_call: TRBV28
d_call: .
clone_size: .
j_call: TRBJ2-3
cdr3_aa: CASSLNRRGADTQYF
cdr3_nt: TGTGCCAGCAGTTTGAATCGTAGGGGGGCAGATACGCAGTATTTT

v_call: TRBV25-1
d_call: .
clone_size: few
j_call: TRBJ1-1
cdr3_aa: CASSAWGSGTEAFF
cdr3_nt: TGTGCCAGCAGTGCCTGGGGGTCAGGGACTGAAGCTTTCTTT

v_call: TRBV9
d_call: TRBD1
clone_size: .
j_call: TRBJ1-1
cdr3_aa: CASSVGVGDREVRTEAFF
cdr3_nt: TGTGCCAGCAGCGTAGGGGTGGGGGACAGGGAGGTCCGCACTGAAGCTTTCTTT

v_call: TRBV3-1/TRBV3-2
d_call: TRBD2
clone_size: once
j_call: TRBJ2-7
cdr3_aa: CASSQTSGAYEQYF
cdr3_nt: TGTGCCAGCAGCCAGACTAGCGGAGCCTACGAGCAGTACTTC

v_call: TRBV30
d_call: .
clone_size: .
j_call: TRBJ2-5
cdr3_aa: CAWSRARQETQYF
cdr3_nt: TGTGCCTGGAGTAGGGCCCGTCAAGAGACCCAGTACTTC

v_call: TRBV9
d_call: .
clone_size: .
j_call: TRBJ2-2
cdr3_aa: CASSVGGASNTGELFF
cdr3_nt: TGTGCCAGCAGCGTTGGAGGGGCCTCGAACACCGGGGAGCTGTTTTTT

v_call: TRBV3-1/TRBV3-2
d_call: TRBD2
clone_size: once
j_call: TRBJ2-1
cdr3_aa: CASSQDLAGVLSSYNEQFF
cdr3_nt: TGTGCCAGCAGCCAAGACCTAGCGGGGGTATTATCCTCCTACAATGAGCAGTTCTTC

v_call: TRBV5-1
d_call: .
clone_size: .
j_call: TRBJ2-2
cdr3_aa: CASRSSGLLTGELFF
cdr3_nt: TGCGCCAGCAGGAGCTCGGGACTGCTGACCGGGGAGCTGTTTTTT

v_call: TRBV4-1
d_call: TRBD2
clone_size: .
j_call: TRBJ2-1
cdr3_aa: CASSQGLAGYNEQFF
cdr3_nt: TGCGCCAGCAGCCAGGGACTAGCGGGATACAATGAGCAGTTCTTC

v_call: TRBV9
d_call: TRBD2
clone_size: .
j_call: TRBJ2-5
cdr3_aa: CASSLGTSYQETQYF
cdr3_nt: TGTGCCAGCAGCCTCGGGACTAGTTACCAAGAGACCCAGTACTTC

v_call: TRBV29-1
d_call: .
clone_size: .
j_call: TRBJ1-1
cdr3_aa: CSARTRRDTEAFF
cdr3_nt: TGCAGCGCCCGGACACGGCGTGACACTGAAGCTTTCTTT

v_call: TRBV5-1
d_call: .
clone_size: .
j_call: TRBJ2-3
cdr3_aa: CASRRGGSTDTQYF
cdr3_nt: TGCGCCAGCCGACGGGGCGGGAGCACAGATACGCAGTATTTT

v_call: TRBV18
d_call: TRBD1
clone_size: .
j_call: TRBJ1-1
cdr3_aa: CASSDGQGGEFRAFF
cdr3_nt: TGTGCCAGCTCAGACGGACAGGGAGGTGAATTTCGAGCTTTCTTT

v_call: TRBV7-6
d_call: .
clone_size: .
j_call: TRBJ2-1
cdr3_aa: CASSLGAGNFNEQFF
cdr3_nt: TGTGCCAGCAGCTTAGGGGCCGGGAACTTTAATGAGCAGTTCTTC

v_call: TRBV19
d_call: .
clone_size: .
j_call: TRBJ1-2
cdr3_aa: CASSYSGPYGYTF
cdr3_nt: TGTGCCAGTAGTTATTCAGGGCCCTATGGCTACACCTTC

v_call: TRBV2
d_call: .
clone_size: .
j_call: TRBJ1-3
cdr3_aa: CASSAPTGVFSGNTIYF
cdr3_nt: TGTGCCAGCAGTGCACCTACCGGAGTCTTCTCTGGAAACACCATATATTTT

v_call: TRBV5-1
d_call: .
clone_size: .
j_call: TRBJ2-2
cdr3_aa: CASTRVGDTGELFF
cdr3_nt: TGCGCCAGCACTAGGGTTGGGGACACCGGGGAGCTGTTTTTT

v_call: TRBV6-5
d_call: .
clone_size: .
j_call: TRBJ1-3
cdr3_aa: CASSEGYGNTIYF
cdr3_nt: TGTGCCAGTTCTGAGGGGTACGGAAACACCATATATTTT

v_call: TRBV9
d_call: TRBD2
clone_size: .
j_call: TRBJ2-3
cdr3_aa: CASSPLLRLAADTQYF
cdr3_nt: TGTGCCAGCAGCCCCCTTCTGAGGCTAGCGGCAGATACGCAGTATTTT

v_call: TRBV10-2
d_call: .
clone_size: .
j_call: TRBJ2-1
cdr3_aa: CATRSRGVNNEQFF
cdr3_nt: TGCGCCACCCGATCCAGGGGGGTGAACAATGAGCAGTTCTTC

v_call: TRBV10-3
d_call: TRBD2
clone_size: .
j_call: TRBJ2-7
cdr3_aa: CAISKNSGGSYEQYF
cdr3_nt: TGTGCCATCAGCAAGAATAGCGGGGGATCCTACGAGCAGTACTTC

v_call: TRBV5-4
d_call: .
clone_size: .
j_call: TRBJ1-1
cdr3_aa: CASSWTLGGEAFF
cdr3_nt: TGTGCCAGCAGCTGGACTTTGGGGGGTGAAGCTTTCTTT

v_call: TRBV27
d_call: .
clone_size: .
j_call: TRBJ1-6
cdr3_aa: CASSLQSSYNSPLHF
cdr3_nt: TGTGCCAGCAGTTTACAGAGCTCCTATAATTCACCCCTCCACTTT

v_call: TRBV14
d_call: TRBD2
clone_size: few
j_call: TRBJ2-3
cdr3_aa: CASSPTSARTDTQYF
cdr3_nt: TGTGCCAGCAGCCCAACTAGCGCCCGCACAGATACGCAGTATTTT